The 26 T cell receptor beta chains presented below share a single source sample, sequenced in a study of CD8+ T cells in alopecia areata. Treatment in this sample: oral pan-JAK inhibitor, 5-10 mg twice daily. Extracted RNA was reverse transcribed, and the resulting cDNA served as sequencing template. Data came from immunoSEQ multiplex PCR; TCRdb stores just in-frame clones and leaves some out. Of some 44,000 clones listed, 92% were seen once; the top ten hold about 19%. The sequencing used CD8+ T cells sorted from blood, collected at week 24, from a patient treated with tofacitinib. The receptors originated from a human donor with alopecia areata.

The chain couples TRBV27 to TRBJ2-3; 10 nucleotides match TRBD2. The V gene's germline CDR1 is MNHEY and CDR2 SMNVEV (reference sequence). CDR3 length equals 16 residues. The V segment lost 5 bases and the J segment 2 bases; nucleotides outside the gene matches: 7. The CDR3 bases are TGTGCCAGCAGTCAAACAGCGGGGGGGTTCACAGATACGCAGTATTTT. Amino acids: CASSQTAGGFTDTQYF.

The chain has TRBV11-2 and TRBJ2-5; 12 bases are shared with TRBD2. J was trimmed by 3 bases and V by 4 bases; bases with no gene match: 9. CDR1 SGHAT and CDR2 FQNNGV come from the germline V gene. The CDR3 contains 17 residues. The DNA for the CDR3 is TGTGCCAGCAGCTCCCTAGCGGGGGGGCTGTACGAAGAGACCCAGTACTTC. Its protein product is CASSSLAGGLYEETQYF. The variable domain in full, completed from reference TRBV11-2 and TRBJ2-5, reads EAGVAQSPRYKIIEKRQSVAFWCNPISGHATLYWYQQILGQGPKLLIQFQNNGVVDDSQLPKDRFSAERLKGVDSTLKIQPAKLEDSAVYLCASSSLAGGLYEETQYFGPGTRLLVL.

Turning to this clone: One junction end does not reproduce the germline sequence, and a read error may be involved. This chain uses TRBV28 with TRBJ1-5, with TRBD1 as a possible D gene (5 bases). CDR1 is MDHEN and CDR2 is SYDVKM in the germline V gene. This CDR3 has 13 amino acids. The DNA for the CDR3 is TGTGCCAGCAGCGCCCGGGGCAAACAGCCCCAGCATTTT. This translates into CASSARGKQPQHF.

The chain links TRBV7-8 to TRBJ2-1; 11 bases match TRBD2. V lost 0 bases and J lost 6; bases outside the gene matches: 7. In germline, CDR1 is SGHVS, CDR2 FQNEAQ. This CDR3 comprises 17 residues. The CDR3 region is CASSLAVLAGDSNEQFF. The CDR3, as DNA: TGTGCCAGCAGCTTAGCCGTACTAGCGGGGGACTCCAATGAGCAGTTCTTC.

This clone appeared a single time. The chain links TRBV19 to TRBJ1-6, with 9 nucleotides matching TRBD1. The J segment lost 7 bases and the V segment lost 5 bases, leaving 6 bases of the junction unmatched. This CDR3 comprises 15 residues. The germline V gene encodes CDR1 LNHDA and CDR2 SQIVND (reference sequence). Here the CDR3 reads CASSPADRGNSPLHF. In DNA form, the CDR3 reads TGTGCCAGTAGTCCCGCGGACAGGGGAAATTCACCCCTCCACTTT.

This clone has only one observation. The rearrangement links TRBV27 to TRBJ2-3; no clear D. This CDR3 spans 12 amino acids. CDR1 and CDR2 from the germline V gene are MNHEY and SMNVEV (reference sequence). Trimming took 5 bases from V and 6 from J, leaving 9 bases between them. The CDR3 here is CASSPPWDTQYF. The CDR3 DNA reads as TGTGCCAGCAGTCCCCCCTGGGATACGCAGTATTTT.

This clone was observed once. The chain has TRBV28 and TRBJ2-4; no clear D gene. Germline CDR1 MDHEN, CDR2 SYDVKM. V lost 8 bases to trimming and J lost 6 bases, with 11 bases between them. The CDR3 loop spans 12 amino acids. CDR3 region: CASPRSLNIQYF. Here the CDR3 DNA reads TGTGCCAGCCCCCGGTCACTAAACATTCAGTACTTC.

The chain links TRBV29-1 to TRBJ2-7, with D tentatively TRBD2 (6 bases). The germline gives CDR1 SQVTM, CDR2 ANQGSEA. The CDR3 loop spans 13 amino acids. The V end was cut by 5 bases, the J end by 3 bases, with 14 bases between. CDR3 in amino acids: CSVLSAGFYEQYF. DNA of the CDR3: TGCAGCGTTCTTAGTGCGGGGTTCTACGAGCAGTACTTC.

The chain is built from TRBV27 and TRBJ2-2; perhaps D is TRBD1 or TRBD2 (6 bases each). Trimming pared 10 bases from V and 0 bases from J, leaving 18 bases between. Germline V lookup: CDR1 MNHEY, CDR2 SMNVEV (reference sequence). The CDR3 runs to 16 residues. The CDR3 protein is CATQPLGGANTGELFF. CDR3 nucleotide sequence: TGTGCCACCCAGCCTCTGGGGGGCGCGAACACCGGGGAGCTGTTTTTT.

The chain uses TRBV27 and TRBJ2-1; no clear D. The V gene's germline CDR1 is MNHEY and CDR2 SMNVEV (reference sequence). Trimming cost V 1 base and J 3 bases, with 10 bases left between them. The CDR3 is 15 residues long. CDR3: CASSLLGSGYNEQFF. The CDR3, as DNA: TGTGCCAGCAGTTTATTAGGGTCGGGCTACAATGAGCAGTTCTTC.

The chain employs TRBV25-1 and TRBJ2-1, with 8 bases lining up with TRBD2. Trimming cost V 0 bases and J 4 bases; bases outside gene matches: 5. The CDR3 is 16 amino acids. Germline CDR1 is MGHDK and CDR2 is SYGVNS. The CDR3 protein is CASSEYGGGAYNEQFF. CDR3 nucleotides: TGTGCCAGCAGTGAATACGGGGGGGGCGCTTACAATGAGCAGTTCTTC.

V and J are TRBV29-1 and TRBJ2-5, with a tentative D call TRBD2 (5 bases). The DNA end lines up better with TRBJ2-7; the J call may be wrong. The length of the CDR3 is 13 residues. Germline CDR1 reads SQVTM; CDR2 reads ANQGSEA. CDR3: CSVDGVAPHEQYF. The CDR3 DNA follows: TGCAGCGTTGACGGGGTCGCCCCTCACGAGCAGTACTTC.

The CDR3 sequence: CASSDRGGSYEQYF. CDR3 coding DNA: TGTGCCAGCTCTGACAGGGGAGGGTCCTACGAGCAGTACTTC. The gene calls are TRBV2 and TRBJ2-7; a possible D gene is TRBD1 (8 bases). Germline V gene data show CDR1 as SNHLY and CDR2 as FYNNEI. Trimming took 8 bases from V and 1 from J, leaving 15 bases between them. This CDR3 spans 14 amino acids.

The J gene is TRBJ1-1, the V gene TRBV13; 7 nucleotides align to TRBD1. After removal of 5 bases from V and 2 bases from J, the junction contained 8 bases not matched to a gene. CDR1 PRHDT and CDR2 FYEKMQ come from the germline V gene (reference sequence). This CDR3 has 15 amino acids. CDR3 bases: TGTGCCAGCAGCCCGAGGACAGGTCGCAACACTGAAGCTTTCTTT. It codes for CASSPRTGRNTEAFF.

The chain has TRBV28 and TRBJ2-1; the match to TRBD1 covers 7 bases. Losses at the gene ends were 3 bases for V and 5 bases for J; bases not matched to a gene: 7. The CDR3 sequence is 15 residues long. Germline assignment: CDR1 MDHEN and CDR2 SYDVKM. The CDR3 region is CASSLETGFHNEQFF. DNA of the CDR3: TGTGCCAGCAGTTTGGAGACAGGGTTCCACAATGAGCAGTTCTTC.

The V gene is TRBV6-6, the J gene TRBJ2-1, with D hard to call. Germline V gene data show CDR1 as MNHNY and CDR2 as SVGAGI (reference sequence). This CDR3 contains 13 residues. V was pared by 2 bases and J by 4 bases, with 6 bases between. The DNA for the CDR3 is TGTGCCAGCAGTTACAACGAATACAATGAGCAGTTCTTC. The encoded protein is CASSYNEYNEQFF.

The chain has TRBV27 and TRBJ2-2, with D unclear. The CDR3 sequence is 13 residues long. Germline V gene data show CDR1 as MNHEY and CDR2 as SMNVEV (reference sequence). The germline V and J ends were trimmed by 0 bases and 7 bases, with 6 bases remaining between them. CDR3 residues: CASSLSGVGELFF. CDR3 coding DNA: TGTGCCAGCAGTTTATCTGGGGTCGGGGAGCTGTTTTTT.

Here the CDR3 reads CASSLVGTGYEQYF. In DNA form, the CDR3 reads TGTGCCAGCAGCTTAGTCGGGACAGGGTACGAGCAGTACTTC. J is TRBJ2-5 and V is TRBV7-8; TRBD1 matches 9 bases. TRBJ2-7 explains the end of the DNA better; the J call may be wrong. From germline, CDR1 is SGHVS and CDR2 FQNEAQ. The CDR3 is 14 residues long.

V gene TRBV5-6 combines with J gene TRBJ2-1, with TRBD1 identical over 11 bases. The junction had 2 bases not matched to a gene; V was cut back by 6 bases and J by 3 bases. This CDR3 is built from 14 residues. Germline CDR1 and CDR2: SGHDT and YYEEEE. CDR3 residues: CASIGTGGYNEQFF. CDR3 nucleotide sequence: TGTGCCAGCATCGGGACAGGGGGCTACAATGAGCAGTTCTTC.

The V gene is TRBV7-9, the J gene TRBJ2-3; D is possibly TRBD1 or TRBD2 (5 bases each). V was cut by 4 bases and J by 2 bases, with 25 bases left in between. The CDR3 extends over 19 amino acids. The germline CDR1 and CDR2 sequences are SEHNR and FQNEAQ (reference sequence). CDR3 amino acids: CASSSFKEGTSGYTDTQYF. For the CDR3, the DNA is TGTGCCAGCAGCTCGTTTAAGGAAGGGACCAGCGGATACACAGATACGCAGTATTTT.

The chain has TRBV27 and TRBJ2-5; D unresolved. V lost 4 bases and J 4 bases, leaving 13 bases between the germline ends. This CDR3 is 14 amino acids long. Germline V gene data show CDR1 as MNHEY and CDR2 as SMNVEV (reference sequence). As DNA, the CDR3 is TGTGCCAGCAGTTCGTCCGGTGTACGAGAGACCCAGTACTTC. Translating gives CASSSSGVRETQYF.

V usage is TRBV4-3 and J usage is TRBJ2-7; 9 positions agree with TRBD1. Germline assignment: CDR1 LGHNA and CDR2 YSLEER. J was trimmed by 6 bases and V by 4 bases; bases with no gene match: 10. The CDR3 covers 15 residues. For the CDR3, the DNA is TGCGCCAGCAGCCCAGGGACAGGGTCCTCTATCGAGCAGTACTTC. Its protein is CASSPGTGSSIEQYF.

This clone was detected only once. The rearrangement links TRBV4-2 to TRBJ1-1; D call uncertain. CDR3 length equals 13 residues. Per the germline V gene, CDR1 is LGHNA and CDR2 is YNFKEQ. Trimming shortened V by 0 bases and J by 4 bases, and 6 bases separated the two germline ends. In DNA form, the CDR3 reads TGTGCCAGCAGCCAAGAACAGAGCACTGAAGCTTTCTTT. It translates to CASSQEQSTEAFF.

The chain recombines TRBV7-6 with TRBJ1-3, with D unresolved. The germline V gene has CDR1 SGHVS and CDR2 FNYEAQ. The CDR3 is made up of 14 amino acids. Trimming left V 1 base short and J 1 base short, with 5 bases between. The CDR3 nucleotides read TGTGCCAGCAGCTTAGATGGGTCTGGAAACACCATATATTTT. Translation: CASSLDGSGNTIYF.

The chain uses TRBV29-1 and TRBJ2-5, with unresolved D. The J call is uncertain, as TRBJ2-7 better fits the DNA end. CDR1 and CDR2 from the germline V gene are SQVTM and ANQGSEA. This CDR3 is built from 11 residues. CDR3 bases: TGCAGCGTTGTGTATACCTACGAGCAGTACTTC. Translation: CSVVYTYEQYF.

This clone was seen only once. The DNA for the CDR3 is TGCGCCAGCAGCCAAGATCGGGGAGGGCCCTACGAGCAGTACTTC. Translation: CASSQDRGGPYEQYF. The chain employs TRBV4-3 and TRBJ2-7; 7 nucleotides agree with TRBD2. The CDR3 runs to 15 residues. V was clipped by 0 bases and J by 2 bases; unmatched bases: 4. Per the germline V gene, CDR1 is LGHNA and CDR2 is YSLEER.